This T cell receptor (beta chain) stems from a study of regulatory T cells in long-lasting Graves disease. The CDR3 runs to 16 residues. Unmatched junction bases numbered 12, after V lost 3 bases and J lost 5 bases. Germline V gives CDR1 SGDLS, CDR2 YYNGEE. Libraries of TCR beta came from iRepertoire HTBI primers plus Arm-PCR of CDR3 regions. TCRdb independently ran MiXCR on the multiplex PCR reads; one entry per CDR3 protein. Among some 490,000 distinct CDR3 sequences listed, 12% were seen once. Points from the study as a whole: Persistent disease was associated with favored TRBV28 usage and with favored use of TRBJ1-2 and TRBJ2-5.

As regards this clonotype: What it binds is unknown.

Described time point: newly diagnosed GD, antithyroid drugs for less than 3 months. Preparation of the TCR library used RNA extracted from PBMCs. Roughly 8.2-milliliter peripheral blood samples went into EDTA tubes. This same sample was also part of a study on T cells in Graves' hyperthyroidism and ophthalmopathy. That source adds: Patients counted as stable if ophthalmopathy did not develop within 18 months. HTBI primers were used for first-round RT-PCR of the TCR CDR3.

The chain joins TRBV9 to TRBJ2-7; TRBD2 agrees at 9 bases. This receptor was obtained from a woman younger than 45 with Graves disease. This sample comprised peripheral blood mononuclear cells (PBMCs), obtained at new diagnosis, from a patient treated with antithyroid drugs. Here the CDR3 DNA reads TGTGCCAGCAGCGCGCCTCTTAGCGGGAGTTTCCACGAGCAGTACTTC. As protein: CASSAPLSGSFHEQYF.